Listed here are 12 T cell receptor beta chains from one sample, sequenced in a study of control samples from healthy donors and cancer patients. Only in-frame clones appear in the TCRdb table, and some are missing; sequencing was by immunoSEQ multiplex PCR. The sample contains around 110,000 clones, 88% of which appear only once. The sample consisted of blood. The receptors come from a woman in her 70s in good health.

The CDR3 region is CANIGVKNYGYTF. CDR3 sequence (DNA): TGTGCCAACATCGGGGTTAAGAACTATGGCTACACCTTC. The chain couples TRBV2 to TRBJ1-2, with D unresolved. From germline, CDR1 is SNHLY and CDR2 FYNNEI. Trimming pared 10 bases from V and 2 bases from J, leaving 14 bases between. CDR3 length equals 13 residues.

The chain employs TRBV29-1 and TRBJ1-2; D gene ambiguous. Germline-derived CDR1 and CDR2 are SQVTM and ANQGSEA. The ends were cut back, 6 bases at V and 3 bases at J, with 11 bases in the middle. The CDR3 covers 12 residues. CDR3 loop: CSVSSRDYGYTF. DNA for the CDR3: TGCAGCGTGTCGAGCAGAGACTATGGCTACACCTTC.

The chain recombines TRBV19 with TRBJ1-2, with D unresolved. Germline lookup yields CDR1 LNHDA and CDR2 SQIVND (reference sequence). The CDR3 is 15 residues long. V dropped 1 base and J dropped 0 bases, with 9 bases sitting between them. CDR3 DNA: TGTGCCAGTAGTATAGCCGGGGAAACTAACTATGGCTACACCTTC. It encodes CASSIAGETNYGYTF.

The J gene is TRBJ1-6, the V gene TRBV7-2; unclear D gene. The CDR3 spans 14 residues. The V and J ends lost 1 base and 4 bases respectively, with 5 bases between them. From germline, CDR1 is SGHTA and CDR2 FQGNSA. Written as DNA, the CDR3 is TGTGCCAGCAGCTTAGTAGGGTATAATTCACCCCTCCACTTT. Its translation: CASSLVGYNSPLHF.

The chain employs TRBV3-1 (or the pseudogene TRBV3-2) and TRBJ1-1; 10 bases fit TRBD1. Germline CDR1 is LGHDT and CDR2 is YNNKEL (reference sequence). V was pared by 4 bases and J by 4 bases, with 3 bases of the junction left unmatched. The CDR3 has 14 amino acids. The CDR3 protein is CASSPWTGGTEAFF. CDR3 DNA: TGTGCCAGCAGCCCCTGGACAGGGGGCACTGAAGCTTTCTTT.

The rearrangement joins TRBV7-8 to TRBJ2-5, with D possibly matching TRBD2 (6 bases). Trimming removed 0 bases at V and 5 bases at J, with 16 bases between. Per germline, CDR1 SGHVS and CDR2 FQNEAQ. The CDR3 extends over 16 amino acids. CDR3 nucleotide sequence: TGTGCCAGCAGCTTAGCCTCTGCGGGGCCGAGGGAGACCCAGTACTTC. Protein: CASSLASAGPRETQYF.

The V and J genes are TRBV5-1 and TRBJ2-3; D might be TRBD2 (5 bases). Germline loops: CDR1 SGHRS, CDR2 YFSETQ. The CDR3 contains 12 residues. V lost 4 bases and J lost 4, with 7 bases in between. The CDR3 nucleotides are TGCGCCAGCAGCAACGGGGCAGATACGCAGTATTTT. This sequence encodes CASSNGADTQYF. The full variable domain, its missing parts supplied by reference TRBV5-1 and TRBJ2-3, is KAGVTQTPRYLIKTRGQQVTLSCSPISGHRSVSWYQQTPGQGLQFLFEYFSETQRNKGNFPGRFSGRQFSNSRSEMNVSTLELGDSALYLCASSNGADTQYFGPGTRLTVL.

The chain recombines TRBV3-1 (or the pseudogene TRBV3-2) with TRBJ1-1; maybe TRBD1 (5 bases). CDR1 LGHDT and CDR2 YNNKEL come from the germline V gene (reference sequence). V lost 4 bases and J 1 base, leaving 10 bases between the germline ends. The CDR3 loop spans 14 amino acids. CDR3 in amino acids: CASSPHRSNTEAFF. The CDR3, as DNA: TGTGCCAGCAGCCCGCACAGGTCGAACACTGAAGCTTTCTTT.

The rearrangement joins TRBV5-1 to TRBJ2-7; no firm D call. V was trimmed by 2 bases and J by 2 bases, leaving 14 bases between them. Germline V gene lookup returns CDR1 SGHRS and CDR2 YFSETQ. CDR3 length: 15 amino acids. CDR3 loop: CASSLGADSTYEQYF. CDR3 DNA sequence: TGCGCCAGCAGCTTAGGCGCCGACTCAACCTACGAGCAGTACTTC.

The rearrangement uses TRBV24-1 and TRBJ2-5; possible D gene TRBD1, 7 bases. This CDR3 has 16 residues. Germline CDR1 reads KGHDR; CDR2 reads SFDVKD. The germline V and J ends were trimmed by 1 base and 7 bases, with 18 bases remaining between them. CDR3 in DNA: TGTGCCACCAGTGATTTATGGCAGGGGGGTCCGGGGACCCAGTACTTC. Translated, it gives CATSDLWQGGPGTQYF.

The chain combines TRBV18 with TRBJ1-1; 8 bases map to TRBD1. Losses at the gene ends were 6 bases for V and 4 bases for J; bases not matched to a gene: 10. CDR1 is KGHSH and CDR2 is LQKENI in the germline V gene. The CDR3 is 15 residues long. The CDR3 DNA is TGTGCCAGCTCCCCCAAGGACAGGGCGAGCACTGAAGCTTTCTTT. Residues: CASSPKDRASTEAFF.

This clone was detected once. This chain links TRBV11-2 with TRBJ1-4; 9 bases align to TRBD1. The trim removed 5 bases at V and 2 bases at J, leaving 12 bases unmatched. This CDR3 has 18 amino acids. The germline V gene encodes CDR1 SGHAT and CDR2 FQNNGV. CDR3 nucleotides: TGTGCCAGCAGCCCCTACTTTGGGACAGGGAGCACTAATGAAAAACTGTTTTTT. Residues: CASSPYFGTGSTNEKLFF.